Below are 32 T cell receptor beta chains sequenced from a single sample in a study of cytomegalovirus exposure and HLA in healthy donors. PCR involved 60 Vbeta and 13 Jbeta primers. Libraries were prepared by immunoSEQ multiplex PCR; TCRdb keeps only in-frame clonotypes and omits some of them. The repertoire includes 120,000 or so clones, 81% of them detected once, and about 1.7% sits in the top ten. The specimen sequenced was PBMCs. These receptors all come from a young man in good health and CMV-seronegative.

The rearrangement uses TRBV6-5 and TRBJ2-5; tentatively, D is TRBD2 (6 bases). CDR3 length equals 13 residues. Deletions cut 6 bases from V and 5 bases from J, with 13 bases between. Germline V gene sequence: CDR1 MNHEY, CDR2 SVGAGI. CDR3 protein: CASRGGVGETQYF. The CDR3 nucleotides are TGTGCCAGCAGGGGGGGAGTTGGGGAGACCCAGTACTTC.

The V gene is TRBV12-2, the J gene TRBJ2-7; the D call of TRBD1 is as the table states it, not checked on the DNA. TRBV12-2 is marked as a pseudogene. This CDR3 comprises 15 residues. This CDR3 reads CASRLGQLDSYEQYF. Here the CDR3 DNA reads TGTGCAAGTCGACTGGGACAGCTGGACTCCTACGAGCAGTACTTC.

This chain uses TRBV29-1 with TRBJ2-7, with 9 bases fitting TRBD1. The CDR3 is 14 residues long. Germline assignment: CDR1 SQVTM and CDR2 ANQGSEA. J gave up 1 base and V 4 bases, and 5 bases lay outside the gene matches. The CDR3 DNA follows: TGCAGCGTTGTAGGGACAGGGCAGTCCTACGAGCAGTACTTC. Translated: CSVVGTGQSYEQYF.

The rearrangement joins TRBV19 to TRBJ1-5; D call uncertain. This CDR3 has 13 residues. Per the germline V gene, CDR1 is LNHDA and CDR2 is SQIVND (reference sequence). Trimming cost V 6 bases and J 0 bases, with 6 bases left between them. CDR3 coding DNA: TGTGCCAGTAGACAGCTTAGCAATCAGCCCCAGCATTTT. Amino acids: CASRQLSNQPQHF.

This chain uses TRBV7-9 with TRBJ1-1, with D perhaps TRBD1 (5 bases). The CDR3 spans 15 residues. V gave up 2 bases and J gave up 6 bases, with 16 bases separating them. CDR1 is SEHNR, CDR2 FQNEAQ, per germline (reference sequence). This chain's CDR3 is CASSLPLAGPAEAFF. CDR3 DNA sequence: TGTGCCAGCAGCTTACCCCTTGCAGGGCCGGCTGAAGCTTTCTTT.

This clone was picked up a small number of times. The chain employs TRBV7-2 and TRBJ2-3; D not certain. The V gene's germline CDR1 is SGHTA and CDR2 FQGNSA. The CDR3 consists of 13 residues. The V end was cut by 2 bases, the J end by 4 bases, with 7 bases between. The CDR3 DNA reads as TGTGCCAGCAGCTTACGGCGGCCAGATACGCAGTATTTT. Translated, it gives CASSLRRPDTQYF.

The chain recombines TRBV5-5 with TRBJ1-1; the D gene is possibly TRBD1 (6 bases). This CDR3 spans 16 amino acids. The V gene's germline CDR1 is SGHKS and CDR2 YYEKEE (reference sequence). Trimming pared 3 bases from V and 0 bases from J, leaving 15 bases between. CDR3 residues: CASSYMGAGMNTEAFF. CDR3 coding DNA: TGTGCCAGCAGCTACATGGGGGCCGGGATGAACACTGAAGCTTTCTTT.

This clone has more than one count but fewer than ten. The gene calls are TRBV5-1 and TRBJ2-1; 7 bases fit TRBD1. This CDR3 is built from 14 residues. Germline values: CDR1 SGHRS, CDR2 YFSETQ. With 5 bases clipped from V and 5 bases from J, the junction kept 7 bases outside the gene matches. The chain's CDR3 is CASRPGTANNEQFF. The CDR3 DNA reads as TGCGCCAGCAGACCCGGGACAGCAAACAATGAGCAGTTCTTC.

This clone was seen a handful of times. V gene TRBV25-1 combines with J gene TRBJ1-4, with a possible D match to TRBD1 (6 bases). Deletions cut 4 bases from V and 4 bases from J, with 7 bases between. CDR3 length equals 13 residues. Germline V lookup: CDR1 MGHDK, CDR2 SYGVNS. The CDR3 DNA sequence: TGTGCCAGCAGTGGAGGGGGTAATGAAAAACTGTTTTTT. Residues: CASSGGGNEKLFF.

This chain joins TRBV5-4 and TRBJ1-1, with a possible D match to TRBD1 (6 bases). Germline loops: CDR1 SGHNT, CDR2 YYREEE (reference sequence). Trimming shortened V by 4 bases and J by 8 bases, and 12 bases separated the two germline ends. The length of the CDR3 is 12 residues. CDR3 in amino acids: CASSAGTQEAFF. CDR3 in DNA: TGTGCCAGCAGCGCCGGGACACAAGAAGCTTTCTTT.

The rearrangement links TRBV9 to TRBJ2-3; D gene uncertain. The germline V and J ends were trimmed by 4 bases and 4 bases, with 10 bases remaining between them. The CDR3 totals 13 residues. From germline, CDR1 is SGDLS and CDR2 YYNGEE. CDR3 DNA: TGTGCCAGCAGCCGCAGGTATGCAGATACGCAGTATTTT. This gives the protein CASSRRYADTQYF.

This clone was detected once. The rearrangement joins TRBV5-1 to TRBJ2-3; weak D call: TRBD2 (7 bases). V gave up 0 bases and J gave up 6 bases, with 14 bases separating them. Germline V gene data show CDR1 as SGHRS and CDR2 as YFSETQ. The CDR3 totals 15 residues. The CDR3 DNA sequence: TGCGCCAGCAGCTTGGGTGAGGGGGGGGCGGATACGCAGTATTTT. It encodes CASSLGEGGADTQYF.

This clone was recorded only once. This sequence joins TRBV18 and TRBJ2-6; D gene ambiguous. Germline assignment: CDR1 KGHSH and CDR2 LQKENI. Trimming left V 6 bases short and J 3 bases short, with 3 bases between. The CDR3 has 12 amino acids. The CDR3 sequence is CASSGGANVLTF. DNA of the CDR3: TGTGCCAGCTCCGGTGGGGCCAACGTCCTGACTTTC.

The V and J genes are TRBV4-1 and TRBJ1-2, with 12 bases matching TRBD1. The germline V gene encodes CDR1 MGHRA and CDR2 YSYEKL. V was clipped by 3 bases and J by 6 bases; unmatched bases: 17. The CDR3 is 19 residues long. The CDR3 is CASSHVTLRDRGLRDGYTF. The CDR3 nucleotides read TGCGCCAGCAGCCACGTCACCCTCCGGGACAGGGGGCTCCGGGATGGCTACACCTTC.

The rearrangement uses TRBV4-1 and TRBJ1-1, with D maybe TRBD1 (6 bases). This CDR3 comprises 16 residues. V was cut by 4 bases and J by 1 base, with 16 bases left in between. CDR1 and CDR2 (germline): MGHRA, YSYEKL. The CDR3 protein is CASSLRATGGNTEAFF. In DNA, the CDR3 is TGCGCCAGCAGCCTACGCGCGACAGGTGGGAACACTGAAGCTTTCTTT.

Notes on this clone: Mismatch with germline at one junction end may stem from a read error. J is TRBJ1-5 and V is TRBV7-9; D is perhaps TRBD1 (6 bases). Germline-derived CDR1 and CDR2 are SEHNR and FQNEAQ (reference sequence). The CDR3 spans 14 residues. The CDR3 coding sequence is TGTTCCAGCAGCCTCGACAGGATGGATCAGCCCCAGCATTTT. Its translation: CSSSLDRMDQPQHF.

The chain combines TRBV7-3 with TRBJ1-2; 9 positions match TRBD1. From germline, CDR1 is SGHTA and CDR2 FQGTGA. This CDR3 is built from 13 residues. Trimming at V came to 5 bases and at J to 6 bases, leaving 4 bases not matched to a gene. The CDR3 DNA reads TGTGCCAGCAGCACGGGGACAGGGAATGGCTACACCTTC. Translating it yields CASSTGTGNGYTF.

The rearrangement uses TRBV11-2 and TRBJ1-4, with TRBD1 matching 7 bases. Germline V CDR1 and CDR2: SGHAT, FQNNGV. The CDR3 contains 14 residues. V trimming: 7 bases; J trimming: 4 bases; junction bases outside the gene matches: 6. The CDR3 DNA sequence: TGTGCCAGCACCAGGGGACAGCTTAATGAAAAACTGTTTTTT. Translation gives CASTRGQLNEKLFF.

The chain combines TRBV2 with TRBJ2-7; D might be TRBD1 (7 bases). Germline-derived CDR1 and CDR2 are SNHLY and FYNNEI. This CDR3 has 15 residues. Trimming pared 7 bases from V and 0 bases from J, leaving 16 bases between. CDR3 sequence (DNA): TGTGCCAGCACAGGGGGGCTCACGAGCTCCTACGAGCAGTACTTC. This codes for CASTGGLTSSYEQYF.

This chain uses TRBV6-1 with TRBJ1-3; tentative D call: TRBD1 (6 bases). V lost 3 bases to trimming and J lost 0 bases, with 9 bases between them. The germline CDR1 and CDR2 sequences are MNHNS and SASEGT. CDR3 size: 15 residues. CDR3 coding DNA: TGTGCCAGCAGTGAGGAACAGGGCTCTGGAAACACCATATATTTT. This encodes CASSEEQGSGNTIYF.

The J gene is TRBJ1-6, the V gene TRBV4-1; TRBD1 might be the D (5 bases). The CDR3 is 16 residues long. Germline CDR1 is MGHRA and CDR2 is YSYEKL. V lost 4 bases and J lost 5, with 15 bases in between. The CDR3 nucleotides are TGCGCCAGCAGCCCCGGACAATTGATCAATAATTCACCCCTCCACTTT. Encoded protein: CASSPGQLINNSPLHF.

This chain links TRBV9 with TRBJ1-1; D unresolved. The CDR3 is 13 residues long. Germline V CDR1 and CDR2: SGDLS, YYNGEE. V was cut by 1 base and J by 3 bases, with 7 bases left in between. The CDR3 spells CASSVSGYTEAFF. CDR3 DNA: TGTGCCAGCAGCGTATCCGGTTACACTGAAGCTTTCTTT.

The CDR3, as DNA: TGCAGCGTCTACACCGGACTAGCGGGGGACTACAATGAGCAGTTCTTC. Protein: CSVYTGLAGDYNEQFF. The chain recombines TRBV29-1 with TRBJ2-1; 13 bases are shared with TRBD2. V lost 6 bases and J lost 3; bases outside the gene matches: 8. This CDR3 is built from 16 residues. Germline V gene sequence: CDR1 SQVTM, CDR2 ANQGSEA.

The rearrangement joins TRBV5-6 to TRBJ2-5; 9 nucleotides align to TRBD2. The CDR3 is made up of 15 amino acids. After removal of 2 bases from V and 1 base from J, the junction contained 3 bases not matched to a gene. Germline assignment: CDR1 SGHDT and CDR2 YYEEEE. The CDR3 loop is CASSLRGGAQETQYF. CDR3 bases: TGTGCCAGCAGCTTACGCGGGGGGGCCCAAGAGACCCAGTACTTC.

For this clone: At one of its ends the junction is not consistent with the germline gene, which may arise from a read error. J is TRBJ2-7 and V is TRBV7-9; no reliable D call. The CDR3 loop spans 13 amino acids. Looked up from germline, CDR1 is SEHNR and CDR2 is FQNEAQ (reference sequence). CDR3 in amino acids: CSSNPNTAYEQYF. CDR3 coding DNA: TGTTCCAGCAACCCTAATACGGCCTACGAGCAGTACTTC.

The rearrangement joins TRBV5-4 to TRBJ2-3; a possible D gene is TRBD2 (6 bases). The CDR3 is made up of 14 amino acids. CDR1 SGHNT and CDR2 YYREEE come from the germline V gene (reference sequence). Trimming left V 4 bases short and J 5 bases short, with 14 bases between. DNA for the CDR3: TGTGCCAGCAGCCCGGGACTTTCGGTAGATACGCAGTATTTT. Protein: CASSPGLSVDTQYF. Looking up the rest from reference TRBV5-4 and TRBJ2-3 gives the full variable domain: ETGVTQSPTHLIKTRGQQVTLRCSSQSGHNTVSWYQQALGQGPQFIFQYYREEENGRGNFPPRFSGLQFPNYSSELNVNALELDDSALYLCASSPGLSVDTQYFGPGTRLTVL.

This clone was recorded once. The rearrangement links TRBV2 to TRBJ2-7, with 14 bases aligning to TRBD2. CDR1 and CDR2 (germline): SNHLY, FYNNEI. The CDR3 totals 16 residues. V lost 8 bases to trimming and J lost 5 bases; unmatched junction nucleotides: 11. The CDR3 bases are TGTGCCAGCCTCGACCCGGGACTAGCGGGAGACCACGAGCAGTACTTC. It codes for CASLDPGLAGDHEQYF.

The J gene is TRBJ1-5, the V gene TRBV2; a possible D gene is TRBD1 (6 bases). This CDR3 spans 15 amino acids. Germline loops: CDR1 SNHLY, CDR2 FYNNEI. Trimming pared 3 bases from V and 3 bases from J, leaving 12 bases between. CDR3 sequence reads: CASSDRGFDNQPQHF. The DNA of the CDR3 is TGTGCCAGCAGTGACAGGGGATTCGACAATCAGCCCCAGCATTTT.

V is TRBV15 and J is TRBJ2-7; D is possibly TRBD1 (6 bases). Germline V lookup: CDR1 LNHNV, CDR2 YYDKDF (reference sequence). The CDR3 contains 18 residues. The V and J ends lost 2 bases and 2 bases respectively, with 22 bases between them. CDR3 in DNA: TGTGCCACCAGCAGATTTCGATGGACAGCCAATAAAACCTACGAGCAGTACTTC. Amino acids: CATSRFRWTANKTYEQYF. The complete variable domain, with remaining parts taken from reference TRBV15 and TRBJ2-7, reads DAMVIQNPRYQVTQFGKPVTLSCSQTLNHNVMYWYQQKSSQAPKLLFHYYDKDFNNEADTPDNFQSRRPNTSFCFLDIRSPGLGDTAMYLCATSRFRWTANKTYEQYFGPGTRLTVT.

V and J are TRBV4-3 and TRBJ1-1; D gene ambiguous. This CDR3 is 15 amino acids long. Germline V lookup: CDR1 LGHNA, CDR2 YSLEER. The V end lost 3 bases, the J end lost 4 bases, and 15 bases lay between the germline ends. The CDR3 region has the DNA TGCGCCAGCAGCCACCACCCACCGGCGGGCACTGAAGCTTTCTTT. Its protein is CASSHHPPAGTEAFF.

The chain has TRBV18 and TRBJ2-2; D is perhaps TRBD1 (5 bases). The CDR3 has 16 residues. Trimming pared 8 bases from V and 1 base from J, leaving 17 bases between. Germline-derived CDR1 and CDR2 are KGHSH and LQKENI. For the CDR3, the DNA is TGTGCCAGCGAGGACATCGCCTTGATGAACACCGGGGAGCTGTTTTTT. Translating gives CASEDIALMNTGELFF.

The V call is TRBV5-6, the J call TRBJ1-2; 7 bases match TRBD1. CDR1 SGHDT and CDR2 YYEEEE come from the germline V gene. CDR3 size: 12 residues. The junction had 5 bases not matched to a gene; V was cut back by 7 bases and J by 5 bases. The CDR3, as DNA: TGTGCCAGCCGAACACAGGGGTATGGCTACACCTTC. It is translated as CASRTQGYGYTF. The whole variable domain, remainder taken from reference TRBV5-6 and TRBJ1-2, is DAGVTQSPTHLIKTRGQQVTLRCSPKSGHDTVSWYQQALGQGPQFIFQYYEEEERQRGNFPDRFSGHQFPNYSSELNVNALLLGDSALYLCASRTQGYGYTFGSGTRLTVV.